This T cell receptor (beta chain) is drawn from a study of T cell repertoires in cytomegalovirus infection (dated by TCRdb to about 2019). General notes on the study: Alongside well-studied HLA-B-restricted epitopes, the peptide stimulations were aimed at recently identified HLA-C-restricted CMV epitopes, whose presentation resists viral immunomodulation. The HLA type of each donor mattered for the analysis, because public TCR beta signatures pointed to carriage of CMV infection along with the matching HLA type. General conclusions and limits of the study: The ex vivo response was dominated by HLA-C-restricted CMV-specific TCR beta clonotypes, which also provided the single most frequent clonotype in two of eight donors. Cumulative frequency of public TCR beta family members discriminated carriers of CMV infection plus the relevant HLA type in this cohort and an independent roughly 320-donor cohort.

In the case of this clonotype: The clone's antigen remains unknown. Being one base from a much bigger clone, this may be a read error.

The treatment or condition label of this sample denotes: in vitro stimulation with specific CMV peptide epitopes to enrich CMV-specific T cells. TCRdb lists the instrument as Illumina HiSeq 1500. TCRdb handled the public reads itself, with Q25 trimming in fastp and clone calling in MiXCR, and kept productive beta chains. Rows matching on CDR3 protein sequence are summarized as one entry with the most common DNA and genes. Counted in this sample were roughly 90,000 distinct CDR3 sequences; over 25% of them appeared once. The ten largest clonotypes hold roughly 70% of the sample. Trimming accounts for 7 bases at V and 6 bases at J, while the number of junction bases matched to no gene is 15. The CDR3 has 16 amino acids, counting the end cysteine and phenylalanine. The read is trimmed to its CDR3 DNA, 48 bases read in frame from base 1. CDR1 and CDR2 are read off the germline V gene as SGDLS and YYNGEE.

This receptor chain uses TRBV9 and TRBJ1-1; TRBD1 aligns with 10 central bases. The material was CD8+ T cells from cultured PBMCs, obtained from culture after CMV antigen stimulation. The sequence came from a human donor in good health (CMV status not recorded). Some clones in this sample may be carry-over from other donors' samples. The DNA sequence follows: TGTGCCAGCGGCACTTACCGGGACAGGGGCAGCGCTGAAGCTTTCTTT. Its amino acids are CASGTYRDRGSAEAFF.